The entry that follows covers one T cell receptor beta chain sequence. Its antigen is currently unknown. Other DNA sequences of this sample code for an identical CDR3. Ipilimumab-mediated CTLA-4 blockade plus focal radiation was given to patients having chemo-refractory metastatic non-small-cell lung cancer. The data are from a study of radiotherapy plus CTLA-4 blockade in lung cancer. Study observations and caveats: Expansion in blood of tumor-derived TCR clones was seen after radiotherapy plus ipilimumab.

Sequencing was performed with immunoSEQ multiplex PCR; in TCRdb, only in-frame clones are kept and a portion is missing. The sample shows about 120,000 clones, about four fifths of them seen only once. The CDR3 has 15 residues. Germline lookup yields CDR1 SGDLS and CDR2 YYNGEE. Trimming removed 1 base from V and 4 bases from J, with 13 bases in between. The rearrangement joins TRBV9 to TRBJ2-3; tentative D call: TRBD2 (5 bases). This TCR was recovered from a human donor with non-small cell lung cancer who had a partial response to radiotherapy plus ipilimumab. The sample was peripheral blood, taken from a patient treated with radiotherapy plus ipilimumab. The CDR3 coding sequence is TGTGCCAGCAGCGTAACAAGCGGTTACTCAGATACGCAGTATTTT. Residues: CASSVTSGYSDTQYF. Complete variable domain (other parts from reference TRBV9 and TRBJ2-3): DSGVTQTPKHLITATGQRVTLRCSPRSGDLSVYWYQQSLDQGLQFLIQYYNGEERAKGNILERFSAQQFPDLHSELNLSSLELGDSALYFCASSVTSGYSDTQYFGPGTRLTVL.